This TCR beta chain came from a study of T-cell memory formation after mild COVID-19. Across the study: Largely, TCR clusters stayed within a single donor.

The CDR3 spans 16 residues. The V gene's germline CDR1 is MNHEY and CDR2 SMNVEV (reference sequence). Trimming took 6 bases from V and 2 from J, leaving 20 bases between them. From 5'RACE with constant-segment primers came TCR alpha and TCR beta cDNA libraries that carried sample barcodes and UMIs. One entry per CDR3 protein, called by TCRdb with MiXCR from the 5' RACE reads. The data show 140,000 or so distinct CDR3 sequences, with approximately 6% seen just once and 2% to 2.5% held by the top ten. This clonotype was seen repeatedly, ten times or more. Its target is unknown. Study-wide findings and caveats: Day 15 to 85 contracting clones showed balanced CD4/CD8; later expanders leaned CD4+. Mainly CM and EM harbored the contracting CD4+ clones; mainly EMRA harbored the CD8+ ones.

The sequenced material came from PBMCs or a T cell subset sorted from them (not recorded which). The J gene is TRBJ2-7, the V gene TRBV27; possibly TRBD1 for D (6 bases). The receptor comes from an adult woman who had mild COVID-19 (a few samples of this study predate the infection). Cell type and time point are not known. CDR3 nucleotides: TGTGCCAGCAGCCTAAGGCCGGACAGAGGCCCCTACGAGCAGTACTTC. This translates into CASSLRPDRGPYEQYF.